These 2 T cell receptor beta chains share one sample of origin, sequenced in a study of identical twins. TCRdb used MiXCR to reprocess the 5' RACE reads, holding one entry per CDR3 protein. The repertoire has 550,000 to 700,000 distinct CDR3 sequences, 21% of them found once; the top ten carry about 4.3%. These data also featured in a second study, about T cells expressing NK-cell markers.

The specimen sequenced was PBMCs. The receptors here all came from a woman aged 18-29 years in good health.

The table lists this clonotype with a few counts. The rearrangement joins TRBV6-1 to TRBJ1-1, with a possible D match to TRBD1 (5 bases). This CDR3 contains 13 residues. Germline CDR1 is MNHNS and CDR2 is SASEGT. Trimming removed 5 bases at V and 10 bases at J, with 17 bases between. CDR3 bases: TGTGCCAGCAGTCTCCAATTTAGGGGTGGAGCTTTCTTT. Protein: CASSLQFRGGAFF.

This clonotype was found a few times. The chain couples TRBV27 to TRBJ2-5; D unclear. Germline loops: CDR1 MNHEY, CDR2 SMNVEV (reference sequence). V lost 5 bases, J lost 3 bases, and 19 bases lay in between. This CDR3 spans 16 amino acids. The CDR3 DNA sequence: TGTGCCAGCAGTCACTCGGGCCCCCCCTCCAAAGAGACCCAGTACTTC. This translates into CASSHSGPPSKETQYF.